The clone carrying this T cell receptor beta chain showed up many times. Its matching antigen is unknown. From the germline J gene comes the end of the CDR3, since the read stops 3 residues before it. The repertoire was sequenced with immunoSEQ multiplex PCR; TCRdb's copy has only in-frame clones and lacks some. This set yields tens of thousands of clones and no singletons; the top ten hold around 6%. The germline CDR1 and CDR2 sequences are KGHSH and LQKENI. Trimming left V 2 bases short and J 0 bases short, with 14 bases between. The length of the CDR3 is 18 residues. These data originate in a study of T cell clonality in common variable immunodeficiency. Whole-study results and caveats: Compared with controls, CVID subjects had fewer shared TCRbeta clones. In common variable immunodeficiency, TCR beta chains reportedly carried fewer deletions and N-nucleotide insertions.

Each donor provided about 5 to 8 ml of heparinized whole blood. The sample comprised peripheral blood mononuclear cells. The genes are TRBV18 and TRBJ2-6, with D possibly TRBD1 on 6 matching bases. The TCR comes from a human donor with common variable immunodeficiency. This chain's CDR3 is CASSPRTASISGANVLTF. CDR3 bases read: TGTGCCAGCTCACCAAGGACAGCTTCTATCTCTGGGGCCAACGTC.